These 5 T cell receptor beta chains originate from one sample sequenced in a study of molecular identifiers for immune sequencing clone quantification. TCRdb ran MiXCR on the PCR reads and lists one entry per CDR3 protein. The sample lists about half a million distinct CDR3 sequences, around 23% occurring once. The sequencing input was naive CD8+ T cells from blood, with Jurkat cell RNA spiked in. As for subset: FACS-sorted CD8+CD4-CCR7+CD45RA+ naive T cells. These receptors were collected from a human donor in good health. Some libraries in this study had Jurkat cell RNA spiked in.

This clonotype was found many times. The V call is TRBV28, the J call TRBJ2-3; 12 bases are a match to TRBD2. The V gene end was trimmed by 5 bases and the J gene end by 8 bases; junction bases not matched to a gene: 8. In germline, CDR1 is MDHEN, CDR2 SYDVKM. The CDR3 has 15 residues. This CDR3 is CASSTRTSGVSTQYF. CDR3 DNA: TGTGCCAGCAGTACCAGGACTAGCGGGGTTAGTACGCAGTATTTT. Full variable domain (rest looked up from reference TRBV28 and TRBJ2-3): DVKVTQSSRYLVKRTGEKVFLECVQDMDHENMFWYRQDPGLGLRLIYFSYDVKMKEKGDIPEGYSVSREKKERFSLILESASTNQTSMYLCASSTRTSGVSTQYFGPGTRLTVL.

Remarks on this clonotype: Just one base apart from a much larger clone, this may be a read error. This sequence joins TRBV4-3 and TRBJ1-1; D is perhaps TRBD1 (5 bases). The CDR3 runs 15 residues. Germline CDR1 reads LGHNA; CDR2 reads YSLEER. CDR3: CASSQAVDGTTKAFF. The DNA of the CDR3 is TGCGCCAGCAGCCAAGCGGTGGACGGGACCACTAAAGCTTTCTTT.

This clonotype was seen a few times. This chain uses TRBV19 with TRBJ2-3; 8 bases line up with TRBD2. This CDR3 is built from 15 residues. Germline loops: CDR1 LNHDA, CDR2 SQIVND (reference sequence). With 10 bases clipped from V and 2 bases from J, the junction kept 11 bases outside the gene matches. The CDR3 is CATALSGGVTDTQYF. As DNA, the CDR3 is TGTGCCACTGCGTTGAGCGGGGGAGTCACAGATACGCAGTATTTT.

The J gene is TRBJ2-1, the V gene TRBV2; 7 bases align to TRBD2. With 7 bases clipped from V and 4 bases from J, the junction kept 7 bases outside the gene matches. Germline CDR1 SNHLY, CDR2 FYNNEI. CDR3 length: 14 amino acids. The CDR3 protein is CASTRDYPYNEQFF. The CDR3 nucleotides read TGTGCCAGCACCCGGGACTACCCTTACAATGAGCAGTTCTTC.

This clonotype has more than one count but fewer than ten. An end of the junction does not agree with germline; a read error may underlie this. This chain uses TRBV2 with TRBJ2-2; TRBD2 matches 8 bases. CDR1 is SNHLY and CDR2 is FYNNEI in the germline V gene. This CDR3 is 15 amino acids long. CDR3 in amino acids: CASRGVPGGTGELLF. The CDR3 DNA reads as TGTGCCAGCAGAGGAGTCCCGGGGGGGACCGGGGAGCTGCTTTTT.